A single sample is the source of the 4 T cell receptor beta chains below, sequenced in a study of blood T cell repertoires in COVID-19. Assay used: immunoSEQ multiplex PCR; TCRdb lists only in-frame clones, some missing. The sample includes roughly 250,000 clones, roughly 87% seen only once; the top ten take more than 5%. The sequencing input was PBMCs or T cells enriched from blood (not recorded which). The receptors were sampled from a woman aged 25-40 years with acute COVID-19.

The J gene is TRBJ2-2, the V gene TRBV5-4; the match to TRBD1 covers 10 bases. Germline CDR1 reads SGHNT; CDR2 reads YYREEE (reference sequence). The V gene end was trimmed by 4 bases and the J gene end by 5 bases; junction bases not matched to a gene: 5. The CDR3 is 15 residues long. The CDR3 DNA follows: TGTGCCAGCAGCCAGGGACAGGGGAAAACCGGGGAGCTGTTTTTT. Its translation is CASSQGQGKTGELFF.

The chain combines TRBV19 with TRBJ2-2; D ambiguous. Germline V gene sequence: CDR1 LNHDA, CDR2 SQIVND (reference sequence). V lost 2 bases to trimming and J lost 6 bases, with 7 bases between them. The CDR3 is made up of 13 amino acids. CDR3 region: CASSIRVAGELFF. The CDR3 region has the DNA TGTGCCAGTAGTATAAGAGTCGCCGGGGAGCTGTTTTTT.

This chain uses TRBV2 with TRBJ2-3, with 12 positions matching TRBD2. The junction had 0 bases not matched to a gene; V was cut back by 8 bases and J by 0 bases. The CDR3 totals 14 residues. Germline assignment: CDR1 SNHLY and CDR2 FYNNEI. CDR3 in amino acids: CASGLAGSTDTQYF. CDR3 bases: TGTGCCAGCGGACTAGCGGGGAGCACAGATACGCAGTATTTT.

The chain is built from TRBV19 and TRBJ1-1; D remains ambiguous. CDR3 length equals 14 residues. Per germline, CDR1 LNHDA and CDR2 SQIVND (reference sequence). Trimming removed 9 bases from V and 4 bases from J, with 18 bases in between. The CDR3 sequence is CASISRGEITEAFF. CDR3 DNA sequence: TGTGCCAGCATAAGTCGGGGAGAGATCACTGAAGCTTTCTTT.